Below are 24 T cell receptor beta chains sequenced from a single sample in a study of beta chain features in type 1 diabetes. Findings and limits, study-wide: In all four CD4+ subsets, TCRB CDR3 length was significantly, moderately reduced in type 1 diabetes.

Antigens of these TCRs are unknown. The sequenced template was cDNA made from the entire isolated RNA. TCRdb keeps only in-frame clones here, not all; method: immunoSEQ multiplex PCR. The table includes about 300,000 clones, roughly 14% detected once. Sequencing was performed on naive CD4+ T cells from blood. The receptors originated from a woman younger than 35 with type 1 diabetes.

This clone was found a few times. J is TRBJ1-2 and V is TRBV19; D uncertain. Germline lookup yields CDR1 LNHDA and CDR2 SQIVND (reference sequence). Deletions cut 10 bases from V and 5 bases from J, with 17 bases between. This CDR3 contains 13 residues. CDR3 coding DNA: TGTGCCACTCTACCCGGACTTGGGTATGGCTACACCTTC. Translated, it gives CATLPGLGYGYTF.

This chain links TRBV30 with TRBJ2-4; 7 positions agree with TRBD1. After removal of 7 bases from V and 0 bases from J, the junction contained 6 bases not matched to a gene. There are 14 residues in the CDR3. Germline CDR1 reads GTSNPN; CDR2 reads SVGIG (reference sequence). CDR3 sequence reads: CAYRGLGAKNIQYF. The CDR3, as DNA: TGTGCCTACAGGGGATTAGGAGCCAAAAACATTCAGTACTTC.

The V gene is TRBV5-1, the J gene TRBJ2-2, with D possibly being TRBD1 (6 bases). V dropped 2 bases and J dropped 5 bases, with 13 bases sitting between them. CDR1 SGHRS and CDR2 YFSETQ come from the germline V gene. CDR3 size: 15 residues. CDR3 sequence reads: CASSLSPQGTGELFF. CDR3 sequence (DNA): TGCGCCAGCAGCTTATCCCCCCAGGGGACCGGGGAGCTGTTTTTT.

The chain uses TRBV25-1 and TRBJ2-1; TRBD2 might be the D (5 bases). CDR3 length: 15 amino acids. With 6 bases removed from V and 2 bases from J, the gap between germline ends came to 14 bases. Germline V gene lookup returns CDR1 MGHDK and CDR2 SYGVNS. The CDR3 sequence is CASRKSGITYNEQFF. In DNA, the CDR3 is TGTGCCAGCAGAAAAAGCGGAATAACCTACAATGAGCAGTTCTTC.

This clone was found a few times. The rearrangement links TRBV27 to TRBJ1-2, with D perhaps matching TRBD1 (5 bases). Trimming cost V 5 bases and J 4 bases, with 17 bases left between them. Germline V lookup: CDR1 MNHEY, CDR2 SMNVEV (reference sequence). This CDR3 comprises 15 residues. CDR3 sequence reads: CASSTGSTGAYGYTF. CDR3 DNA sequence: TGTGCCAGCAGTACTGGGTCAACAGGAGCCTATGGCTACACCTTC.

This chain uses TRBV27 with TRBJ2-1; TRBD1 matches 7 bases. CDR1 and CDR2 from the germline V gene are MNHEY and SMNVEV (reference sequence). Trimming cost V 6 bases and J 3 bases; bases outside gene matches: 11. The CDR3 is 16 amino acids. Written as DNA, the CDR3 is TGTGCCAGCAGCAGATCGTGGGACAGAGACTACAATGAGCAGTTCTTC. It is translated as CASSRSWDRDYNEQFF.

This clone was counted only a few times. The rearrangement links TRBV14 to TRBJ1-2, with D possibly being TRBD1 (6 bases). V was shortened by 1 base and J by 4 bases, with 13 bases between the two germline ends. The CDR3 extends over 15 amino acids. The germline V gene has CDR1 SGHDN and CDR2 FVKESK. Here the CDR3 reads CASSQAGRGGYGYTF. CDR3 nucleotides: TGTGCCAGCAGCCAAGCCGGCAGGGGCGGCTATGGCTACACCTTC.

This clone was detected only a few times. CDR3 sequence (DNA): TGTGCCTGGAGTCTCAGGGATCGTCAGCCCCAGCATTTT. Translation gives CAWSLRDRQPQHF. The chain links TRBV30 to TRBJ1-5; D possibly corresponds to TRBD1 (5 bases). The CDR3 has 13 amino acids. Trimming took 2 bases from V and 6 from J, leaving 11 bases between them. Germline V gene sequence: CDR1 GTSNPN, CDR2 SVGIG (reference sequence).

This clone has a handful of counts. The chain has TRBV5-4 and TRBJ2-1; 10 nucleotides line up with TRBD2. Germline loops: CDR1 SGHNT, CDR2 YYREEE (reference sequence). The CDR3 runs 17 residues. With V trimmed by 4 bases and J by 10 bases, 17 bases remained unmatched. The CDR3 loop is CASSLGNPLAGVNEQFF. The CDR3 DNA sequence: TGTGCCAGCAGCCTAGGAAACCCTCTAGCGGGAGTGAACGAGCAGTTCTTC.

The chain uses TRBV13 and TRBJ1-2, with D possibly being TRBD1 (5 bases). V lost 7 bases and J 8 bases, leaving 20 bases between the germline ends. Germline CDR1 PRHDT, CDR2 FYEKMQ (reference sequence). The CDR3 length is 14 residues. In nucleotides, the CDR3 is TGTGCCAGCACCACCCTCGGGGGTGATCGAGGCTACACCTTC. It codes for CASTTLGGDRGYTF.

The V call is TRBV15, the J call TRBJ1-2; no clear D gene. Germline assignment: CDR1 LNHNV and CDR2 YYDKDF (reference sequence). The CDR3 has 12 amino acids. V was shortened by 0 bases and J by 5 bases, with 4 bases between the two germline ends. This CDR3 is CATSRELYGYTF. The CDR3 nucleotides are TGTGCCACCAGCAGAGAACTTTATGGCTACACCTTC.

This clone was recorded a few times. The rearrangement joins TRBV12-5 to TRBJ2-5; D ambiguous. Germline lookup yields CDR1 LGHNT and CDR2 FRNRAP. This CDR3 is 11 amino acids long. Trimming pared 2 bases from V and 5 bases from J, leaving 3 bases between. CDR3 in amino acids: CASGLQETQYF. The DNA for the CDR3 is TGTGCTAGTGGTTTGCAGGAGACCCAGTACTTC.

The chain is built from TRBV18 and TRBJ1-2; no clear D. Germline values: CDR1 KGHSH, CDR2 LQKENI. This CDR3 has 15 amino acids. The V end lost 3 bases, the J end lost 2 bases, and 13 bases lay between the germline ends. CDR3 DNA: TGTGCCAGCTCACCCGGGCGGGAGTTAAACTATGGCTACACCTTC. Its protein product is CASSPGRELNYGYTF.

In its sample, this clone was seen a few times. The same CDR3 is also encoded by other DNA sequences in this sample. The chain employs TRBV18 and TRBJ2-1; 13 bases align to TRBD2. The J segment lost 4 bases and the V segment lost 3 bases, leaving 0 bases of the junction unmatched. The germline V gene has CDR1 KGHSH and CDR2 LQKENI. The CDR3 sequence is 15 residues long. CDR3 sequence: CASSPGLAGYNEQFF. The CDR3 nucleotides are TGTGCCAGCTCACCGGGACTAGCGGGATACAATGAGCAGTTCTTC.

This clone was detected only a few times. V usage is TRBV7-3 and J usage is TRBJ1-1; D unclear. This CDR3 is built from 13 residues. In germline, CDR1 is SGHTA, CDR2 FQGTGA. Trimming stripped 5 bases from V and 2 bases from J, with 9 bases between. The CDR3 reads CASSVTENTEAFF. The CDR3 nucleotides are TGTGCCAGCAGCGTCACAGAAAACACTGAAGCTTTCTTT.

This clone has just a few counts. The genes are TRBV7-2 and TRBJ2-6; tentatively, D is TRBD2 (6 bases). CDR3 length: 19 amino acids. V was shortened by 3 bases and J by 3 bases, with 21 bases between the two germline ends. Per germline, CDR1 SGHTA and CDR2 FQGNSA. In DNA form, the CDR3 reads TGTGCCAGCAGCTTCGACCGGGCGGTGACTAGGGGTGGGGCCAACGTCCTGACTTTC. Its translation is CASSFDRAVTRGGANVLTF.

The sample holds a few counts of this clone. CDR3 loop: CSVLTEGARLRSYNEQFF. CDR3 DNA: TGCAGCGTTCTAACCGAGGGGGCAAGATTGAGATCCTACAATGAGCAGTTCTTC. V usage is TRBV29-1 and J usage is TRBJ2-1; 7 bases fit TRBD1. Trimming at V came to 5 bases and at J to 1 base, leaving 17 bases not matched to a gene. Germline V lookup: CDR1 SQVTM, CDR2 ANQGSEA. This CDR3 region has 18 residues.

This clone was picked up a small number of times. The chain links TRBV28 to TRBJ1-5, with a possible D match to TRBD1 (6 bases). Germline V lookup: CDR1 MDHEN, CDR2 SYDVKM. The CDR3 is made up of 14 amino acids. The V end lost 6 bases, the J end lost 4 bases, and 13 bases lay between the germline ends. CDR3 DNA sequence: TGTGCCAGCAGGGCGACAGGCGTAAATCAGCCCCAGCATTTT. Amino acid sequence: CASRATGVNQPQHF.

This clone has only a few counts. The chain recombines TRBV4-2 with TRBJ2-1; 7 bases align to TRBD2. Per the germline V gene, CDR1 is LGHNA and CDR2 is YNFKEQ. The V and J ends lost 4 bases and 10 bases, in that order; junction bases with no gene match: 25. The CDR3 covers 19 residues. CDR3: CASSPPRLSAGDPFEEQFF. The CDR3 DNA follows: TGTGCCAGCAGCCCCCCCCGATTAAGTGCGGGAGACCCTTTCGAGGAGCAGTTCTTC.

This clone was recorded a few times. The V gene is TRBV5-1, the J gene TRBJ2-3; D gene ambiguous. The V gene's germline CDR1 is SGHRS and CDR2 YFSETQ. With 0 bases removed from V and 1 base from J, the gap between germline ends came to 6 bases. This CDR3 contains 14 residues. The CDR3: CASSLDTRTDTQYF. The CDR3 region has the DNA TGCGCCAGCAGCTTGGACACCCGCACAGATACGCAGTATTTT. Filled out from reference TRBV5-1 and TRBJ2-3, the complete variable domain reads KAGVTQTPRYLIKTRGQQVTLSCSPISGHRSVSWYQQTPGQGLQFLFEYFSETQRNKGNFPGRFSGRQFSNSRSEMNVSTLELGDSALYLCASSLDTRTDTQYFGPGTRLTVL.

This clone was detected a few times. V and J are TRBV10-1 and TRBJ2-5; maybe TRBD2 (6 bases). CDR3 size: 14 residues. The germline CDR1 and CDR2 sequences are WNHNN and SYGVQD (reference sequence). Trimming cost V 8 bases and J 4 bases, with 17 bases left between them. The CDR3 sequence is CASFSGPGRETQYF. As DNA, the CDR3 is TGCGCCAGCTTCAGCGGGCCGGGACGAGAGACCCAGTACTTC.

The chain carries TRBV7-9 and TRBJ2-7, with D perhaps matching TRBD2 (6 bases). The CDR3 consists of 15 residues. CDR1 SEHNR and CDR2 FQNEAQ come from the germline V gene (reference sequence). Trimming stripped 1 base from V and 2 bases from J, with 12 bases between. Written as DNA, the CDR3 is TGTGCCAGCAGCTTAGGCGGCGGGAACCCCTACGAGCAGTACTTC. It is translated as CASSLGGGNPYEQYF.

This clone has only a few counts. The chain uses TRBV9 and TRBJ2-1; D is undetermined. The CDR3 has 14 residues. Deletions cut 1 base from V and 5 bases from J, with 10 bases between. CDR1 and CDR2 (germline): SGDLS, YYNGEE. This CDR3 reads CASSVRAQNNEQFF. CDR3 DNA sequence: TGTGCCAGCAGCGTAAGAGCCCAAAACAATGAGCAGTTCTTC.

This clone was detected only a few times. The genes are TRBV11-2 and TRBJ2-7; TRBD2 agrees at 7 bases. This CDR3 comprises 17 residues. Per the germline V gene, CDR1 is SGHAT and CDR2 is FQNNGV. With V trimmed by 1 base and J by 1 base, 10 bases remained unmatched. The CDR3 nucleotides read TGTGCCAGCAGCTTAGGTCCGGGGGGAGGTTTTTCCTACGAGCAGTACTTC. It specifies CASSLGPGGGFSYEQYF.